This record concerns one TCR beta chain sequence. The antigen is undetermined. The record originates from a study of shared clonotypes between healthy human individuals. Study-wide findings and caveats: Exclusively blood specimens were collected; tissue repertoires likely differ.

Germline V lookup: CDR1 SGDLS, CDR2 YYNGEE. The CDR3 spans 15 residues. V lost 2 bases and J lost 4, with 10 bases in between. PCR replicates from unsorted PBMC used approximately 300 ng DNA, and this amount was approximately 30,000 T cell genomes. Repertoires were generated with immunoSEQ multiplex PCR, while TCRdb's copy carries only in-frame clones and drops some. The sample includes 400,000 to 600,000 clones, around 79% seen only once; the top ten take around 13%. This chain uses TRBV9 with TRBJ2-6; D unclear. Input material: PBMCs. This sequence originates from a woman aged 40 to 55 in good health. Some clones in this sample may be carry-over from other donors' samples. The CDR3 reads CASSVTGFGANVLTF. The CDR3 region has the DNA TGTGCCAGCAGCGTGACCGGGTTCGGGGCCAACGTCCTGACTTTC. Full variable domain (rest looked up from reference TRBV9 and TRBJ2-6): DSGVTQTPKHLITATGQRVTLRCSPRSGDLSVYWYQQSLDQGLQFLIQYYNGEERAKGNILERFSAQQFPDLHSELNLSSLELGDSALYFCASSVTGFGANVLTFGAGSRLTVL.